This T cell receptor beta chain was sequenced in a study of blood T cell repertoires in COVID-19 (TCRdb year 2020). General notes on the study: Samples covering the acute and convalescent phases of COVID-19 were provided by collaborators in the United States, Italy and Spain. Sample metadata almost always included a de-identified subject ID, COVID-19 status, age in years and sex. The samples were drawn from the first 160 participants of the ongoing ImmuneRACE study and from 950 to 1,500 subjects provided by 6 global collaborators. The dataset comprised deeply sampled blood TCRbeta repertoires from subjects exposed to, actively infected with, or recovered from COVID-19. The repertoires were released in a freely available public database meant as a resource for research on the immune response to SARS-CoV-2. Where HLA class I and class II types were available, the types were taken from metadata supplied by the sample provider, not from assay-based typing. The prospective study material was composed of cDNA or gDNA derived from T cells, B-cell-depleted T cells, or PBMCs. Overall study results and their limits: Clinical and demographic metadata were provided uncurated, with the amount varying by source and participant.

Whole blood was collected in K2EDTA tubes by collaborating institutions according to the institutions' own protocols. For TCRbeta analysis, collaborator samples were shipped as frozen whole blood, as isolated PBMCs, or as DNA extracted from either sample type. This clone was seen a handful of times. Its antigen target is currently unknown. Per-nucleotide qualities are absent, and no much larger clonotype sits a single base away. The CDR3, cysteine through phenylalanine, is 16 amino acids long. Only the CDR3 part of the read is kept: 48 bases, read in frame from the first base. Taken from the germline V gene, the CDR1 and CDR2 loops are SGHDT and YYEEEE. Trimming leaves V shorter by 0 bases and J shorter by 6 bases, with the junction holding 8 bases beyond the gene matches. TCRbeta CDR3 regions were amplified from genomic DNA using the immunoSEQ Assay, a bias-controlled multiplex PCR. From the authors' description of their analysis: Within the assay, amplification of reference gene primers was used to estimate how many nucleated cells each sample contained. Sequence reads were collapsed and filtered to measure the absolute abundance of every unique TCRbeta CDR3 rearrangement. For each sample, productive Simpson clonality was calculated as the square root of Simpson's diversity index over productive rearrangements. In TCRdb, the immuneACCESS table is reduced to in-frame sequences with V and J assigned. These tables do not hold every clone; where another copy was compared, an unresolved V gene accounts for under half, and the others remain unexplained. V, J and clone size derive from that table, while D and trimming were established from the DNA sequence. The sample table holds about 57,000 clones, of which around 80% were seen once. 20% to 25% of the sample comes from the top ten.

Sequenced material: peripheral blood. Recombination linked TRBV5-6 to TRBJ2-1; 8 bases in the middle match TRBD1. The receptor was isolated from a woman in her fifties or sixties with acute or convalescent COVID-19. The nucleotide sequence reads as follows: TGTGCCAGCAGCTTGGTAGACAGGGGAGAGGGCAATGAGCAGTTCTTC. Translated, it reads CASSLVDRGEGNEQFF.